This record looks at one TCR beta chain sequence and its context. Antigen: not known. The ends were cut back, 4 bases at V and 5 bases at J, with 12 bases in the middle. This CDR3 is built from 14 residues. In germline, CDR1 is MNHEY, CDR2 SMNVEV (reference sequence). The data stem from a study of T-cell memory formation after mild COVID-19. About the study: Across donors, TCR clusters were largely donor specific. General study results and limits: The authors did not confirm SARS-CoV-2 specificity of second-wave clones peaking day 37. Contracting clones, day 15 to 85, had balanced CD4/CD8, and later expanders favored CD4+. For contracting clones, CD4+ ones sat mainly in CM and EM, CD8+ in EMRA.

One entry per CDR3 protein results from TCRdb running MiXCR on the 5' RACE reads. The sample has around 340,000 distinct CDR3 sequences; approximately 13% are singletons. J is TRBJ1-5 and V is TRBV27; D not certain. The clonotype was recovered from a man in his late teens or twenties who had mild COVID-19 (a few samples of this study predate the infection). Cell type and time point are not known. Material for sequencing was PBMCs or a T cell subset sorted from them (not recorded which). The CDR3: CASSYGQADQPQHF. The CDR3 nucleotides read TGTGCCAGCAGTTACGGCCAGGCAGATCAGCCCCAGCATTTT.